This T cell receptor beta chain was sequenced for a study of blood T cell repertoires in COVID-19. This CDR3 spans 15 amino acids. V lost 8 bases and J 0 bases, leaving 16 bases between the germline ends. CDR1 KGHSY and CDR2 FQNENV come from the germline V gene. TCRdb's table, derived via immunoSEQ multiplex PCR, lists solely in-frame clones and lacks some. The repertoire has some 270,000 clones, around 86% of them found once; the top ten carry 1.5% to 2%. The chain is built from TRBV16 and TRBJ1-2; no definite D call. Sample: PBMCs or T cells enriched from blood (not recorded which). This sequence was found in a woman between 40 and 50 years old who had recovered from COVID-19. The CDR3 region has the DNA TGTGCCAGCGTCGTCGGAGGCGGGTCTAACTATGGCTACACCTTC. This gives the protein CASVVGGGSNYGYTF.